The 10 T cell receptor beta chains given below trace back to one sample, sequenced in a study of cytomegalovirus exposure and HLA in healthy donors. The study ran its PCR with 60 Vbeta and 13 Jbeta primers. Sequencing used immunoSEQ multiplex PCR; TCRdb keeps in-frame clones, though not all of them. The sample holds more than 90,000 clones, around four fifths seen once. The specimen sequenced was PBMCs. Every receptor here comes from a woman aged 60-75 years in good health and CMV-seronegative.

The V call is TRBV2, the J call TRBJ1-5, with 7 bases lining up with TRBD1. The germline V gene encodes CDR1 SNHLY and CDR2 FYNNEI. CDR3 size: 13 residues. Trimming cost V 7 bases and J 4 bases; bases outside gene matches: 4. CDR3 residues: CASTRGLNQPQHF. The CDR3, as DNA: TGTGCCAGCACTAGGGGGCTGAATCAGCCCCAGCATTTT.

The CDR3 DNA reads as TGTGCCAGCAGTTTAGGTCGCCAGTTATACAATGAGCAGTTCTTC. Its protein product is CASSLGRQLYNEQFF. The chain carries TRBV28 and TRBJ2-1, with no clear D. The CDR3 extends over 15 amino acids. Trimming left V 2 bases short and J 4 bases short, with 12 bases between. The germline V gene encodes CDR1 MDHEN and CDR2 SYDVKM. Complete variable domain (other parts from reference TRBV28 and TRBJ2-1): DVKVTQSSRYLVKRTGEKVFLECVQDMDHENMFWYRQDPGLGLRLIYFSYDVKMKEKGDIPEGYSVSREKKERFSLILESASTNQTSMYLCASSLGRQLYNEQFFGPGTRLTVL.

The chain links TRBV4-3 to TRBJ1-1, with D uncertain. This CDR3 has 17 amino acids. Germline V gene sequence: CDR1 LGHNA, CDR2 YSLEER. Trimming cost V 0 bases and J 2 bases, with 16 bases left between them. This CDR3 is CASSQDSPRVRNTEAFF. The CDR3 nucleotides read TGCGCCAGCAGCCAAGACTCGCCGCGAGTAAGAAACACTGAAGCTTTCTTT.

The V and J genes are TRBV13 and TRBJ1-3; 7 bases map to TRBD1. Trimming cost V 5 bases and J 4 bases; bases outside gene matches: 14. The germline V gene encodes CDR1 PRHDT and CDR2 FYEKMQ (reference sequence). The CDR3 length is 17 residues. CDR3 residues: CASSPLTHRGMGNTIYF. DNA for the CDR3: TGTGCCAGCAGCCCGCTCACACACAGGGGCATGGGAAACACCATATATTTT.

This sequence joins TRBV7-9 and TRBJ1-2; a weak D match, TRBD1 (6 bases). This CDR3 has 12 residues. Germline lookup yields CDR1 SEHNR and CDR2 FQNEAQ (reference sequence). With 1 base removed from V and 7 bases from J, the gap between germline ends came to 7 bases. CDR3 sequence: CASSLGGLGYTF. CDR3 bases: TGTGCCAGCAGCTTAGGGGGGCTTGGCTACACCTTC.

This clone was seen more than once but under ten times. The chain uses TRBV5-1 and TRBJ1-5; tentatively, D is TRBD1 (5 bases). The CDR3 extends over 14 amino acids. Deletions cut 2 bases from V and 2 bases from J, with 8 bases between. Germline lookup yields CDR1 SGHRS and CDR2 YFSETQ. This CDR3 is CASSLGAGNQPQHF. Written as DNA, the CDR3 is TGCGCCAGCAGCTTAGGGGCCGGCAATCAGCCCCAGCATTTT.

The chain employs TRBV2 and TRBJ2-3; 8 nucleotides align to TRBD1. The CDR3 has 14 residues. J gave up 3 bases and V 8 bases, and 7 bases lay outside the gene matches. Germline V gives CDR1 SNHLY, CDR2 FYNNEI. CDR3 residues: CASSGQGATDTQYF. DNA of the CDR3: TGTGCCAGCTCGGGGCAGGGGGCGACAGATACGCAGTATTTT.

This clone was seen more than once but under ten times. The chain combines TRBV4-1 with TRBJ1-3; D unclear. CDR3 length: 15 residues. Germline V gene lookup returns CDR1 MGHRA and CDR2 YSYEKL. Trimming took 1 base from V and 0 from J, leaving 7 bases between them. CDR3 sequence (DNA): TGCGCCAGCAGCCAAGTAAAGAGCTCTGGAAACACCATATATTTT. Translating it yields CASSQVKSSGNTIYF.

The count of this clone is one. V is TRBV9 and J is TRBJ2-7; D may be TRBD1 (6 bases). The ends were cut back, 4 bases at V and 6 bases at J, with 14 bases in the middle. The CDR3 has 13 residues. The germline CDR1 and CDR2 sequences are SGDLS and YYNGEE. The CDR3 is CASSLRKGGEQYF. The CDR3 DNA reads as TGTGCCAGCAGCCTCAGGAAAGGGGGCGAGCAGTACTTC.

This chain connects TRBV5-1 to TRBJ1-1, with D possibly matching TRBD1 (6 bases). CDR3 length equals 17 residues. From germline, CDR1 is SGHRS and CDR2 YFSETQ. With 0 bases removed from V and 1 base from J, the gap between germline ends came to 16 bases. The chain's CDR3 is CASSLGATGTWNTEAFF. The CDR3 DNA follows: TGCGCCAGCAGCTTGGGGGCTACAGGGACATGGAACACTGAAGCTTTCTTT.